Described below is a single T cell receptor (beta chain) sequence and its context. Antigen specificity is unknown. The CDR3 has 14 amino acids. Germline V gene sequence: CDR1 SGHNT, CDR2 YENEEA. Losses at the gene ends were 1 base for V and 5 bases for J; bases not matched to a gene: 4. TCRdb's copy holds only in-frame clones and misses some; the assay was immunoSEQ multiplex PCR. Of about 22,000 clones in the sample, approximately 30% were seen once. These data originate in a study of sequential checkpoint blockade in melanoma. Whole-study context: Maintenance nivolumab came after either treatment sequence. DNA from 91 pretreatment tumor samples underwent TCRβ immunosequencing. Study results and caveats: PD-L1 staining and CD8+ counts, not mutational load, tracked tumor T-cell clonality.

As for treatment: randomized to nivolumab then ipilimumab (arm A) or the reverse (arm B). This receptor was obtained from a human donor with melanoma. The V gene is TRBV11-3, the J gene TRBJ1-1, with 7 bases lining up with TRBD1. Material: tumor tissue (inferred from file names), obtained from a patient given nivolumab and ipilimumab in sequence. CDR3 sequence reads: CASSLGQGVTEAFF. Here the CDR3 DNA reads TGTGCCAGCAGCTTAGGGCAGGGGGTGACTGAAGCTTTCTTT.